This TCR beta chain was retrieved from a study of T cell responses to AZD1222 COVID-19 vaccine. Profiling relied on immunoSEQ multiplex PCR, and the TCRdb table lists in-frame clones only, not all of them. The sample has tens of thousands of clones; approximately 80% are singletons. The V end lost 0 bases, the J end lost 3 bases, and 5 bases lay between the germline ends. CDR1 is GTSNPN, CDR2 SVGIG, per germline (reference sequence). The CDR3 extends over 13 amino acids. The count of this clone is one. The chain carries TRBV30 and TRBJ1-4; D perhaps matches TRBD1 (5 bases). This TCR was sampled from an adult in good health. The sequences come from peripheral blood, collected on day 0 of AZD1222 vaccination. In nucleotides, the CDR3 is TGTGCCTGGAGTGTGACAGCTAATGAAAAACTGTTTTTT. Translated: CAWSVTANEKLFF.